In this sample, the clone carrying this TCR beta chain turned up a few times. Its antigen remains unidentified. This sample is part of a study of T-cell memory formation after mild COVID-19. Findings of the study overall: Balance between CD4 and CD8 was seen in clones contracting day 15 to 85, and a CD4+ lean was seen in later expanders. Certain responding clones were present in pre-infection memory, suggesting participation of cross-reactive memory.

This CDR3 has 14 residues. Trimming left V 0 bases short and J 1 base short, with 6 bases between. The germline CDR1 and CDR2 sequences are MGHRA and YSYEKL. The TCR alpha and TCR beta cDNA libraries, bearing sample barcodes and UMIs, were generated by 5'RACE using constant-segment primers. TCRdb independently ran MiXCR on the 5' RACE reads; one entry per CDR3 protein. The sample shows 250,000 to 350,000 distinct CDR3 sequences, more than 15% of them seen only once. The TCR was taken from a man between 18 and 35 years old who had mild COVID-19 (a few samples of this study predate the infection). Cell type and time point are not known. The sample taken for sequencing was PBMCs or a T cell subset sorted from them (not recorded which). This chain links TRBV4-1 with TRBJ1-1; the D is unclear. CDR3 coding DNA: TGCGCCAGCAGCCAAGATCTCACGAACACTGAAGCTTTCTTT. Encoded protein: CASSQDLTNTEAFF.